Included here is one T cell receptor beta chain sequence, with context. The CDR3 spans 15 residues. Per germline, CDR1 LGHNA and CDR2 YSLEER. Trimming removed 4 bases from V and 2 bases from J, with 14 bases in between. These data originate in a study of blood T cell repertoires in COVID-19. Study summary: Sites across the United States, Italy and Spain contributed samples from acute and convalescent COVID-19. From T cells, B-cell-depleted T cells, or PBMCs came the material, which was cDNA or gDNA.

Seattle researchers signed up patients amid active infection and tracked them longitudinally. In the authors' methods: The assay estimated nucleated cells by amplifying reference gene primers. This table comes from immunoSEQ multiplex PCR, and its TCRdb copy is limited to in-frame clones, with some not included. The V and J calls and clone size are taken from that table; D and trimming were inferred from the DNA. The sample has under 350,000 clones, around 90% seen once. This chain connects TRBV4-3 to TRBJ1-1, with TRBD1 as a possible D gene (5 bases). The sequencing sample was made of peripheral blood. The receptor's source is a woman in her twenties or thirties with COVID-19, enrolled during active disease. The CDR3 DNA sequence: TGCGCCAGCAGCCGCTTCGGCCAGGGAAACACTGAAGCTTTCTTT. This gives the protein CASSRFGQGNTEAFF.